A selection of T cell receptor beta chains follows, all from one sample in a study of blood T cell repertoires in COVID-19. Assay used: immunoSEQ multiplex PCR; TCRdb lists only in-frame clones, some missing. In the table there are some 150,000 clones, around 89% of which are singletons. Sequencing was done on a sample of PBMCs or T cells enriched from blood (not recorded which). Receptors were obtained from a young woman with acute COVID-19. Each CDR3 is given with its conserved first and last residue. Each record gives: J gene, V gene, clone size, D gene, CDR3 DNA, CDR3 protein. The D gene is left open where the match is weak. Clone size is shown for a subset of rows, as once, few, many or a class of expanded clone.

TRBJ2-3,TRBV7-3,-,-,TGTGCCAGCAGCTTTAGGGGGATTGCAGATACGCAGTATTTT,CASSFRGIADTQYF
TRBJ2-3,TRBV24-1,-,-,TGTGCCACCAGTGATACCCAGTCGACAGATACGCAGTATTTT,CATSDTQSTDTQYF
TRBJ1-2,TRBV7-2,-,TRBD1,TGTGCCAGCAGCTTAAGGACAGGGGACTATGGCTACACCTTC,CASSLRTGDYGYTF
TRBJ2-7,TRBV3-1/TRBV3-2,-,TRBD2,TGTGCCAGCAGTAACGGACTAGCGGCTCCCGAGCGGTACTTC,CASSNGLAAPERYF
TRBJ1-5,TRBV13,-,-,TGTGCCAGCAGCTTAGGATCAGGGCCAAATCAGCCCCAGCATTTT,CASSLGSGPNQPQHF
TRBJ2-1,TRBV7-2,-,TRBD2,TGTGCCAGCAGCTTCCCAGGGACTAGCGGGAATCATGAGCAGTTCTTC,CASSFPGTSGNHEQFF
TRBJ1-1,TRBV5-1,-,-,TGCGCCAGCAGCTTGGTCGGCGGGAGAGAAGCTTTCTTT,CASSLVGGREAFF
TRBJ2-3,TRBV28,-,-,TGTGCCAGCAGTTCCCCCTTGAGCACAGATACGCAGTATTTT,CASSSPLSTDTQYF
TRBJ1-1,TRBV19,-,TRBD1,TGTGCCAGTAGTTTCCGGACAGGGAACACTGAAGCTTTCTTT,CASSFRTGNTEAFF
TRBJ1-3,TRBV28,-,TRBD1,TGTGCCAGCAGTTTTACTCAGGGGGACACCATATATTTT,CASSFTQGDTIYF
TRBJ2-1,TRBV10-3,-,TRBD1,TGTGCCATCAGTGAGAGGACAGGGAATGGTGGTGAGCAGTTCTTC,CAISERTGNGGEQFF
TRBJ2-2,TRBV5-1,-,-,TGCGCCAGCAGCTTGCGCCCGGACACCGGGGAGCTGTTTTTT,CASSLRPDTGELFF
TRBJ1-1,TRBV30,-,-,TGTGCCTGGAGTTACTGGGACACGGGTGGGACTGAAGCTTTCTTT,CAWSYWDTGGTEAFF
TRBJ2-3,TRBV28,-,-,TGTGCCAGCAGTTTAACTGCACGGGGCACAGATACGCAGTATTTT,CASSLTARGTDTQYF
TRBJ1-5,TRBV10-3,-,-,TGTGCCATCAGTGAGCCGCCTTGGGGGGTTTATAGCAATCAGCCCCAGCATTTT,CAISEPPWGVYSNQPQHF
TRBJ2-7,TRBV4-1,few,TRBD2,TGCGCCAGCAGCCAAACTCTCGGACTAGCGGGAATCTTCGAGCAGTACTTC,CASSQTLGLAGIFEQYF
TRBJ2-3,TRBV10-3,-,-,TGTGCCATCGCCGCGACTAGGTCTAGCACAGATACGCAGTATTTT,CAIAATRSSTDTQYF
TRBJ1-6,TRBV5-6,-,-,TGTGCCAGCAGCCCAGGGTTCGGCTCACCCCTCCACTTT,CASSPGFGSPLHF
TRBJ2-5,TRBV3-1/TRBV3-2,-,TRBD2,TGTGCCAGCAGCCACAAGCGGGAGGTCCAAGAGACCCAGTACTTC,CASSHKREVQETQYF
TRBJ2-7,TRBV11-2,once,TRBD2,TGTGCCAGCGGTCAGGTAGCGGGTTTTCTCTACGAGCAGTACTTC,CASGQVAGFLYEQYF
TRBJ1-2,TRBV28,few,TRBD1,TGTGCCAGCAGAGACCCGGGACAGGGGGCAGGTGGCTACACCTTC,CASRDPGQGAGGYTF
TRBJ2-7,TRBV7-3,once,TRBD1,TGTGCCAGCAGCTTAAGTCAGGGGGCAAGCTACGAGCAGTACTTC,CASSLSQGASYEQYF
TRBJ1-3,TRBV4-1,-,-,TGCGCCAGCAGCCAAGGAACAGGGTCCTCTGGAAACACCATATATTTT,CASSQGTGSSGNTIYF
TRBJ1-5,TRBV7-2,-,-,TGTGCCAGCAGAGTGGGGGCAAGTAGCAATCAGCCCCAGCATTTT,CASRVGASSNQPQHF
TRBJ2-1,TRBV14,-,TRBD2,TGTGCCAGCAGCCGAAGGACTAGCGGGAGGGCCAATGAGCAGTTCTTC,CASSRRTSGRANEQFF
TRBJ2-5,TRBV28,once,TRBD1,TGTGCCAGCAGTCCGCACCCCGGGACAGGTCAACAAGAGACCCAGTACTTC,CASSPHPGTGQQETQYF
TRBJ2-1,TRBV7-9,-,-,TGTGCCAGCAGCTTAGGAATCATGGTGGGGGGCTCCTACAATGAGCAGTTCTTC,CASSLGIMVGGSYNEQFF
TRBJ2-2,TRBV5-7,-,-,TGTGCCAGCAGCTGGAGGGGTACCGGGGAGCTGTTTTTT,CASSWRGTGELFF
TRBJ1-2,TRBV5-5,-,TRBD1,TGTGCCAGCAGCTTTGGGACAGCTAACTATGGCTACACCTTC,CASSFGTANYGYTF
TRBJ2-7,TRBV27,-,TRBD2,TGTGCCAGTAGGACTAGCGGGATTTACGAGCAGTACTTC,CASRTSGIYEQYF
TRBJ2-2,TRBV24-1,-,TRBD1,TGTGCCACCAGTGATCCGGGACAGGGCACCGGGGAGCTGTTTTTT,CATSDPGQGTGELFF
TRBJ2-3,TRBV4-3,-,TRBD2,TGCGCCAGCAGCCAAGAGATAGCGGGGGCGAGCACAGATACGCAGTATTTT,CASSQEIAGASTDTQYF
TRBJ2-1,TRBV27,-,-,TGTGCCAGCAGTTTACAATTGAGCACGGCCCGAGGGCGTGAGCAGTTCTTC,CASSLQLSTARGREQFF
TRBJ1-3,TRBV2,-,TRBD1,TGTGCCAGCAGTGATTTCTGGGGGGGACAGGTGATTTCTGGAAACACCATATATTTT,CASSDFWGGQVISGNTIYF
TRBJ1-2,TRBV19,-,-,TGTGCCAGTAGTATACGCCCCGAGGGGGTCGATGGCTACACCTTC,CASSIRPEGVDGYTF
TRBJ1-2,TRBV10-3,-,TRBD1,TGTGCCATCAGTGGGACAGGGGGCTATGGCTACACCTTC,CAISGTGGYGYTF
TRBJ2-7,TRBV6-5,-,TRBD1,TGTGCCAGCAGTTACAGGACAGGGGGCGAGCAGTACTTC,CASSYRTGGEQYF
TRBJ2-2,TRBV7-9,few,TRBD2,TGTGCCAGCAGTCCCGGGGGGGCCCTCACCGGGGAGCTGTTTTTT,CASSPGGALTGELFF
TRBJ2-1,TRBV7-3,-,TRBD2,TGTGCCAGCAGCTCAGGGACTAGCGCCGAATACCACAATGAGCAGTTCTTC,CASSSGTSAEYHNEQFF
TRBJ2-4,TRBV30,-,TRBD2,TGTGCCTGGAGTCCTAGCGGGGGGGTTCAGTACTTC,CAWSPSGGVQYF
TRBJ2-5,TRBV7-6,few,-,TGTGCCAGCAGCTTGACGGGGAAAGAGACCCAGTACTTC,CASSLTGKETQYF
TRBJ2-1,TRBV9,once,TRBD2,TGTGCCAGCAGCATGACCCTAGCGGGAGGGCCCAATGAGCAGTTCTTC,CASSMTLAGGPNEQFF
TRBJ1-2,TRBV9,-,-,TGTGCCAGCAGCGTAGCTCCGGGGAATAACTATGGCTACACCTTC,CASSVAPGNNYGYTF
TRBJ1-2,TRBV5-6,-,-,TGTGCCAGCAGCTTGAGGACTCCTGGATACTATGGCTACACCTTC,CASSLRTPGYYGYTF
TRBJ2-5,TRBV16,-,-,TGTGCCAGCAGCCCTGTCCAAGAGACCCAGTACTTC,CASSPVQETQYF
TRBJ2-5,TRBV2,-,-,TGTGCCAGCACTAGCGCCAACCCCCAAGAGACCCAGTACTTC,CASTSANPQETQYF
TRBJ2-7,TRBV7-2,-,-,TGTGCCAGCAGTCCGGGACTTTCATCCTACGAGCAGTACTTC,CASSPGLSSYEQYF
TRBJ2-1,TRBV29-1,-,TRBD2,TGCAGCTCGGAGCGGGGGAGCTCCTACAATGAGCAGTTCTTC,CSSERGSSYNEQFF
TRBJ2-2,TRBV7-2,-,TRBD2,TGTGCCAGCAGCCGCGGGGGAGGTATCACCGGGGAGCTGTTTTTT,CASSRGGGITGELFF
TRBJ2-5,TRBV5-1,-,TRBD2,TGCGCCAGCAGCTTGGGGGTAGCGGGAGTGTCGGGGGAGACCCAGTACTTC,CASSLGVAGVSGETQYF
TRBJ1-2,TRBV4-2,-,-,TGTGCCAGCAGCCAAGAATTGTTTCAGGGAAGGACGGACTATGGCTACACCTTC,CASSQELFQGRTDYGYTF
TRBJ2-1,TRBV7-2,-,-,TGTGCCAGCAGCATGGAACCCTTTAGAGGGTGGGAGCAGTTCTTC,CASSMEPFRGWEQFF
TRBJ2-7,TRBV19,-,TRBD2,TGTGCCAGTAGCCGGGGGGGCCCTCCCTCCTACGAGCAGTACTTC,CASSRGGPPSYEQYF
TRBJ1-2,TRBV5-1,-,-,TGCGCCAGCAGACAGGATCCCCACAGGGAAGGTGGCTACACCTTC,CASRQDPHREGGYTF
TRBJ2-7,TRBV7-9,-,TRBD2,TGTGCCAGCAGCTTCGATACAGCGGGAAACGGCGAGCAGTACTTC,CASSFDTAGNGEQYF